Following are 20 T cell receptor beta chains from one sample sequenced in a study of blood T cell repertoires in COVID-19. Sequencing was performed with immunoSEQ multiplex PCR; in TCRdb, only in-frame clones are kept and a portion is missing. Of some 180,000 clones in the sample, around 80% were seen once. The sequencing sample was made of peripheral blood. These receptors originate from a woman aged 40-49 years with COVID-19, enrolled during active disease.

The chain recombines TRBV21-1 with TRBJ2-1; TRBD2, as called in the table, went unchecked against the DNA. TRBV21-1 is described as a pseudogene. The CDR3 sequence is 18 residues long. The chain's CDR3 is CASNRGLAGGVSYNEQFF. The CDR3 nucleotides are TGTGCCAGCAACCGGGGACTAGCGGGGGGGGTGTCCTACAATGAGCAGTTCTTC.

The chain employs TRBV29-1 and TRBJ1-5; D uncertain. Trimming shortened V by 5 bases and J by 5 bases, and 10 bases separated the two germline ends. The CDR3 runs to 12 residues. The V gene's germline CDR1 is SQVTM and CDR2 ANQGSEA. The CDR3: CSVPGSDQPQHF. The CDR3 DNA sequence: TGCAGCGTTCCCGGGTCGGATCAGCCCCAGCATTTT.

The chain joins TRBV7-9 to TRBJ2-7; tentative D call: TRBD1 (6 bases). V was shortened by 1 base and J by 10 bases, with 23 bases between the two germline ends. CDR3 size: 16 residues. In germline, CDR1 is SEHNR, CDR2 FQNEAQ (reference sequence). The CDR3 DNA sequence: TGTGCCAGCAGCTTAGACGGCAGGGGCCTAACTTTAACCCAGTACTTC. Translating it yields CASSLDGRGLTLTQYF.

This clone was seen more than once but under ten times. The chain has TRBV6-5 and TRBJ2-7, with 7 bases that match TRBD1. The germline CDR1 and CDR2 sequences are MNHEY and SVGAGI. Trimming took 6 bases from V and 3 from J; bases not matched to a gene: 11. The CDR3 runs 15 residues. CDR3 DNA sequence: TGTGCCAGCAGCTCCGAGACAGGGCATGGCTACGAGCAGTACTTC. Translating it yields CASSSETGHGYEQYF.

V gene TRBV27 combines with J gene TRBJ2-3, with TRBD2 matching over 10 bases. There are 17 residues in the CDR3. Per germline, CDR1 MNHEY and CDR2 SMNVEV (reference sequence). The V gene end was trimmed by 2 bases and the J gene end by 2 bases; junction bases not matched to a gene: 7. CDR3 in DNA: TGTGCCAGCAGTTTAGAAACTAGCGGGAAGATCACAGATACGCAGTATTTT. Protein: CASSLETSGKITDTQYF.

This chain links TRBV7-9 with TRBJ1-1, with D maybe TRBD1 (5 bases). CDR3 length: 14 residues. Germline loops: CDR1 SEHNR, CDR2 FQNEAQ (reference sequence). Trimming left V 0 bases short and J 4 bases short, with 9 bases between. The CDR3 nucleotides are TGTGCCAGCAGCTTAGCATCAGGGATCACTGAAGCTTTCTTT. Amino acids: CASSLASGITEAFF.

This clone was detected a few times. The rearrangement links TRBV7-8 to TRBJ2-7; D is unclear. Trimming removed 5 bases from V and 5 bases from J, with 13 bases in between. The CDR3 loop spans 13 amino acids. Germline V gene data show CDR1 as SGHVS and CDR2 as FQNEAQ. The CDR3 loop is CASSRDGEDEQYF. CDR3 nucleotides: TGTGCCAGCAGCCGAGACGGAGAGGACGAGCAGTACTTC.

The chain recombines TRBV4-1 with TRBJ2-5, with 8 bases lining up with TRBD2. The germline V gene has CDR1 MGHRA and CDR2 YSYEKL. This CDR3 is 14 amino acids long. J was trimmed by 5 bases and V by 0 bases; bases with no gene match: 2. CDR3 DNA: TGCGCCAGCAGCCAAGATAAGCGGGGGGAGACCCAGTACTTC. Translating it yields CASSQDKRGETQYF.

Comment on this clone: Within the sample, other DNA sequences also encode this same CDR3. The chain uses TRBV6-5 and TRBJ1-1, with TRBD1 identical over 7 bases. Germline V gene lookup returns CDR1 MNHEY and CDR2 SVGAGI. The junction had 3 bases not matched to a gene; V was cut back by 0 bases and J by 5 bases. The CDR3 loop spans 14 amino acids. CDR3 coding DNA: TGTGCCAGCAGTTACTCGACAGGGAGGACTGAAGCTTTCTTT. Amino acids: CASSYSTGRTEAFF.

The J gene is TRBJ2-5, the V gene TRBV3-1 (or the pseudogene TRBV3-2); 10 bases are a match to TRBD1. The CDR3 covers 17 residues. CDR1 is LGHDT and CDR2 is YNNKEL in the germline V gene (reference sequence). The V segment lost 0 bases and the J segment 5 bases; nucleotides outside the gene matches: 9. The CDR3 spells CASSQDDGQGEGETQYF. The CDR3, as DNA: TGTGCCAGCAGCCAAGACGATGGACAGGGGGAAGGGGAGACCCAGTACTTC.

The V call is TRBV6-5, the J call TRBJ1-2; 7 positions match TRBD1. Germline lookup yields CDR1 MNHEY and CDR2 SVGAGI. The junction had 3 bases not matched to a gene; V was cut back by 8 bases and J by 3 bases. The CDR3 has 12 residues. The CDR3 loop reads CASRQGDYGYTF. The DNA for the CDR3 is TGTGCCAGCCGTCAGGGGGACTATGGCTACACCTTC.

V and J are TRBV2 and TRBJ2-1, with 13 positions matching TRBD2. Germline lookup yields CDR1 SNHLY and CDR2 FYNNEI. Germline trimming cut 7 bases from V and 6 bases from J; bases unmatched to any gene: 9. The CDR3 spans 16 residues. The CDR3 loop is CASTQGTSGILNEQFF. Here the CDR3 DNA reads TGTGCCAGCACCCAAGGGACTAGCGGGATTCTCAATGAGCAGTTCTTC.

The chain has TRBV6-5 and TRBJ1-5; 8 bases agree with TRBD1. The CDR3 covers 16 residues. After removal of 4 bases from V and 1 base from J, the junction contained 6 bases not matched to a gene. Germline values: CDR1 MNHEY, CDR2 SVGAGI. In DNA, the CDR3 is TGTGCCAGCAGTTCCGCGACAGGGGTGAGCAATCAGCCCCAGCATTTT. Protein sequence: CASSSATGVSNQPQHF.

The chain links TRBV18 to TRBJ1-1; no clear D. V lost 6 bases and J 1 base, leaving 12 bases between the germline ends. This CDR3 region has 14 residues. Germline values: CDR1 KGHSH, CDR2 LQKENI. The CDR3 protein is CASSRQAANTEAFF. The CDR3 DNA sequence: TGTGCCAGCTCCAGGCAAGCAGCGAACACTGAAGCTTTCTTT.

The CDR3 DNA follows: TGTGCCAGCAGCTTGCCCAGGGGGGATAATTCACCCCTCCACTTT. As protein: CASSLPRGDNSPLHF. This sequence joins TRBV5-4 and TRBJ1-6; TRBD1 matches at 7 bases. The CDR3 has 15 residues. V was clipped by 1 base and J by 5 bases; unmatched bases: 3. The V gene's germline CDR1 is SGHNT and CDR2 YYREEE (reference sequence).

V usage is TRBV5-4 and J usage is TRBJ1-1; weak D call: TRBD1 (5 bases). Germline loops: CDR1 SGHNT, CDR2 YYREEE (reference sequence). This CDR3 spans 15 amino acids. V shed 6 bases and J shed 11 bases, with 26 bases lying between them. The CDR3 nucleotides are TGTGCCAGCACCCCGCCGGGGGTAGTACGTGAGTCGGCTTTCTTT. Residues: CASTPPGVVRESAFF.

The chain joins TRBV5-1 to TRBJ1-1; D might be TRBD1 (5 bases). Trimming pared 4 bases from V and 1 base from J, leaving 11 bases between. Per germline, CDR1 SGHRS and CDR2 YFSETQ. The CDR3 sequence is 14 residues long. The chain's CDR3 is CASSPSQGNTEAFF. Here the CDR3 DNA reads TGCGCCAGCAGCCCCTCCCAGGGGAACACTGAAGCTTTCTTT.

This rearrangement joins TRBV5-1 to TRBJ1-4, with D possibly TRBD1 on 5 matching bases. Germline CDR1 and CDR2: SGHRS and YFSETQ. The CDR3 spans 13 residues. V dropped 0 bases and J dropped 8 bases, with 8 bases sitting between them. CDR3 bases: TGCGCCAGCAGCTTGGGGGGCACCGAAAAACTGTTTTTT. Protein: CASSLGGTEKLFF.

The J gene is TRBJ2-7, the V gene TRBV9, with 7 bases matching TRBD1. Unmatched junction bases numbered 3, after V lost 0 bases and J lost 3 bases. Germline loops: CDR1 SGDLS, CDR2 YYNGEE. The CDR3 runs 14 residues. In DNA, the CDR3 is TGTGCCAGCAGCGTAGCCTGGACAGGCTACGAGCAGTACTTC. It codes for CASSVAWTGYEQYF.

The chain joins TRBV7-9 to TRBJ1-5; 12 positions match TRBD1. V was pared by 4 bases and J by 6 bases, with 7 bases of the junction left unmatched. The CDR3 has 16 residues. Germline CDR1 SEHNR, CDR2 FQNEAQ (reference sequence). This CDR3 is CASSSGTGGAFQPQHF. CDR3 coding DNA: TGTGCCAGCAGCTCCGGGACAGGGGGCGCGTTTCAGCCCCAGCATTTT.